Presented here are 16 T cell receptor beta chains from one specimen sequenced in a study of blood T cell repertoires in COVID-19. Clones were sequenced by immunoSEQ multiplex PCR, and TCRdb holds only the in-frame ones, with some missing. This repertoire shows some 140,000 clones, around 79% found once; its top ten account for around 1.7%. The sample consisted of peripheral blood. The receptors were gathered from an elderly man with acute or convalescent COVID-19.

This clone was recorded a few times. The genes are TRBV2 and TRBJ1-2; possibly TRBD1 for D (5 bases). The germline gives CDR1 SNHLY, CDR2 FYNNEI. This CDR3 has 13 amino acids. V lost 4 bases and J 7 bases, leaving 13 bases between the germline ends. The CDR3 DNA follows: TGTGCCAGCAGTGTGGGGCAGTCGGGTGGCTACACCTTC. This codes for CASSVGQSGGYTF. Full variable domain (remainder filled in from reference TRBV2 and TRBJ1-2): EPEVTQTPSHQVTQMGQEVILRCVPISNHLYFYWYRQILGQKVEFLVSFYNNEISEKSEIFDDQFSVERPDGSNFTLKIRSTKLEDSAMYFCASSVGQSGGYTFGSGTRLTVV.

This sequence joins TRBV7-2 and TRBJ1-2, with 12 bases matching TRBD1. Looked up from germline, CDR1 is SGHTA and CDR2 is FQGNSA. The V segment lost 0 bases and the J segment 8 bases; nucleotides outside the gene matches: 7. The CDR3 extends over 16 amino acids. CDR3 DNA: TGTGCCAGCAGCTTAGCCGGGGGACAGGGGGCGAACGGCTACACCTTC. Amino acid sequence: CASSLAGGQGANGYTF.

There are a few counts of this clone. V gene TRBV24-1 combines with J gene TRBJ1-1; D remains ambiguous. Germline V CDR1 and CDR2: KGHDR, SFDVKD. The CDR3 is 13 amino acids. The germline V and J ends were trimmed by 3 bases and 0 bases, with 4 bases remaining between them. CDR3 protein: CATSDDLNTEAFF. The CDR3 region has the DNA TGTGCCACCAGTGATGACTTGAACACTGAAGCTTTCTTT.

This chain uses TRBV5-4 with TRBJ2-7; TRBD1 agrees at 9 bases. The CDR3 has 14 amino acids. V dropped 4 bases and J dropped 6; count of bases not matched to a gene: 8. Per the germline V gene, CDR1 is SGHNT and CDR2 is YYREEE (reference sequence). The chain's CDR3 is CASSQGTGFGEQYF. CDR3 sequence (DNA): TGTGCCAGCAGCCAAGGGACAGGGTTTGGCGAGCAGTACTTC.

The chain uses TRBV24-1 and TRBJ2-2, with 8 positions matching TRBD1. Germline V gene data show CDR1 as KGHDR and CDR2 as SFDVKD. The V gene end was trimmed by 4 bases and the J gene end by 7 bases; junction bases not matched to a gene: 10. This CDR3 contains 16 residues. Written as DNA, the CDR3 is TGTGCCACCAGTGACGCTTGGACAGGGCGGGGCGGGGAGCTGTTTTTT. Translating gives CATSDAWTGRGGELFF.

The chain has TRBV9 and TRBJ1-1; perhaps TRBD1 as D (6 bases). The germline gives CDR1 SGDLS, CDR2 YYNGEE. CDR3 length equals 13 residues. V lost 4 bases and J lost 1, with 8 bases in between. DNA of the CDR3: TGTGCCAGCAGCCGAGGGGGGAACACTGAAGCTTTCTTT. This codes for CASSRGGNTEAFF.

This chain links TRBV5-1 with TRBJ2-5; the match to TRBD1 covers 7 bases. Germline V lookup: CDR1 SGHRS, CDR2 YFSETQ. CDR3 length: 14 residues. V shed 2 bases, J shed 1 base, and the junction held 2 bases outside the gene matches. CDR3 bases: TGCGCCAGCAGCTTACAGGGGTCCCAAGAGACCCAGTACTTC. Amino acids: CASSLQGSQETQYF.

The chain combines TRBV5-1 with TRBJ2-1, with 9 bases fitting TRBD2. Trimming cost V 5 bases and J 4 bases; bases outside gene matches: 13. The CDR3 is 17 residues long. Germline-derived CDR1 and CDR2 are SGHRS and YFSETQ. The DNA for the CDR3 is TGCGCCAGCAGACGCCCCCAAGCGGGGGGCGATTACAATGAGCAGTTCTTC. Its protein is CASRRPQAGGDYNEQFF.

This clone was seen more than once but under ten times. The J gene is TRBJ2-7, the V gene TRBV12-3 or TRBV12-4; D remains ambiguous. Trimming removed 4 bases from V and 3 bases from J, with 4 bases in between. The CDR3 consists of 11 residues. This CDR3 is CASSSLYEQYF. The CDR3 bases are TGTGCCAGCAGTTCCCTCTACGAGCAGTACTTC.

The chain links TRBV24-1 to TRBJ1-1, with 8 bases identical to TRBD1. V shed 3 bases and J 4 bases; nucleotides not matched to a gene: 9. Germline-derived CDR1 and CDR2 are KGHDR and SFDVKD. The CDR3 runs to 16 residues. DNA of the CDR3: TGTGCCACCAGTGATAACGGACAGGGAGGAGGCACTGAAGCTTTCTTT. Its protein is CATSDNGQGGGTEAFF.

The rearrangement uses TRBV5-4 and TRBJ1-3; D is perhaps TRBD1 (5 bases). Trimming stripped 1 base from V and 4 bases from J, with 12 bases between. Germline V gene sequence: CDR1 SGHNT, CDR2 YYREEE (reference sequence). The CDR3 extends over 15 amino acids. CDR3 region: CASSLPGDRGNTIYF. For the CDR3, the DNA is TGTGCCAGCAGCTTGCCGGGGGATCGCGGAAACACCATATATTTT.

The V call is TRBV10-1, the J call TRBJ1-6, with TRBD1 matching over 7 bases. The CDR3 has 13 residues. CDR1 is WNHNN and CDR2 is SYGVQD in the germline V gene (reference sequence). Germline trimming cut 4 bases from V and 10 bases from J; bases unmatched to any gene: 4. The CDR3 is CASSGTGRSPLHF. The CDR3 coding sequence is TGCGCCAGCAGTGGGACAGGTCGCTCACCCCTCCACTTT.

This clone was counted a few times. The chain links TRBV10-1 to TRBJ1-1; TRBD1 matches 7 bases. With 5 bases clipped from V and 10 bases from J, the junction kept 7 bases outside the gene matches. Germline CDR1 is WNHNN and CDR2 is SYGVQD (reference sequence). The CDR3 sequence is 12 residues long. This chain's CDR3 is CASSPQGRGAFF. For the CDR3, the DNA is TGCGCCAGCAGTCCACAGGGGCGCGGAGCTTTCTTT.

The genes are TRBV6-5 and TRBJ1-1, with 8 bases that match TRBD1. Germline loops: CDR1 MNHEY, CDR2 SVGAGI. The CDR3 covers 14 residues. Unmatched junction bases numbered 7, after V lost 6 bases and J lost 4 bases. CDR3 in DNA: TGTGCCAGCAGCCGAACAGGGGGACCCACTGAAGCTTTCTTT. It encodes CASSRTGGPTEAFF.

As DNA, the CDR3 is TGTGCCAGCAGCCAAGGGACAGGGGCGTATGGCTACACCTTC. As protein: CASSQGTGAYGYTF. The V call is TRBV3-1 (or the pseudogene TRBV3-2), the J call TRBJ1-2, with TRBD1 matching over 9 bases. CDR3 length equals 14 residues. Germline V CDR1 and CDR2: LGHDT, YNNKEL (reference sequence). V dropped 1 base and J dropped 5; count of bases not matched to a gene: 2.

The chain has TRBV29-1 and TRBJ2-1, with a weak D call TRBD1 (5 bases). V was pared by 3 bases and J by 0 bases, with 9 bases between. CDR1 and CDR2 from the germline V gene are SQVTM and ANQGSEA. This CDR3 has 14 residues. The CDR3 DNA is TGCAGCGTTGACAGGGTTAGCTCCTACAATGAGCAGTTCTTC. It translates to CSVDRVSSYNEQFF.